A single sample gave rise to the 8 T cell receptor beta chains below, sequenced in a study of OX40 agonist ivuxolimab in advanced cancers. The assay was immunoSEQ multiplex PCR, and TCRdb's table has in-frame clones only and misses some. The table records approximately 35,000 clones, about 87% of them present only once. The sample here was CD4+ or CD8+ T cells sorted from blood, taken in a trial of the OX40 agonist ivuxolimab. Receptor source: an adult with an advanced solid tumor such as melanoma, head and neck, liver or kidney cancer.

The chain employs TRBV5-1 and TRBJ1-3, with D perhaps matching TRBD1 (5 bases). CDR1 SGHRS and CDR2 YFSETQ come from the germline V gene. The CDR3 is 15 residues long. The germline V and J ends were trimmed by 4 bases and 4 bases, with 15 bases remaining between them. The CDR3 DNA reads TGCGCCAGCAGCCAGGGCCTTGCTCGGGGAAACACCATATATTTT. This translates into CASSQGLARGNTIYF.

V and J are TRBV2 and TRBJ2-1; 10 bases are shared with TRBD1. J gave up 6 bases and V 3 bases, and 5 bases lay outside the gene matches. The germline gives CDR1 SNHLY, CDR2 FYNNEI. CDR3 size: 15 residues. CDR3 in DNA: TGTGCCAGCAGTGACTGGGGGACAGGGGTCAATGAGCAGTTCTTC. Amino acid sequence: CASSDWGTGVNEQFF. Based on the CDR3 plus reference TRBV2 and TRBJ2-1, the full variable domain is EPEVTQTPSHQVTQMGQEVILRCVPISNHLYFYWYRQILGQKVEFLVSFYNNEISEKSEIFDDQFSVERPDGSNFTLKIRSTKLEDSAMYFCASSDWGTGVNEQFFGPGTRLTVL.

This CDR3 is CASSPNLGSYEQYF. Written as DNA, the CDR3 is TGTGCCAGCTCACCGAACTTGGGGTCCTACGAGCAGTACTTC. The chain employs TRBV18 and TRBJ2-7; unclear D gene. V dropped 3 bases and J dropped 1 base, with 10 bases sitting between them. This CDR3 contains 14 residues. In germline, CDR1 is KGHSH, CDR2 LQKENI.

V and J are TRBV15 and TRBJ2-7, with D perhaps TRBD1 or TRBD2 (5 bases each). V lost 3 bases and J 7 bases, leaving 13 bases between the germline ends. This CDR3 contains 13 residues. The V gene's germline CDR1 is LNHNV and CDR2 YYDKDF (reference sequence). CDR3 coding DNA: TGTGCCACCAGCAGGGGGACCGTAGGGGAGCAGTACTTC. It yields the protein CATSRGTVGEQYF.

The rearrangement joins TRBV5-1 to TRBJ2-7; D remains unclear. Per germline, CDR1 SGHRS and CDR2 YFSETQ. Trimming left V 4 bases short and J 5 bases short, with 13 bases between. This CDR3 comprises 13 residues. The CDR3 is CASSPGPSHEQYF. CDR3 DNA sequence: TGCGCCAGCAGCCCGGGTCCTTCCCACGAGCAGTACTTC.

The rearrangement links TRBV6-4 to TRBJ1-1, with 11 positions matching TRBD1. CDR1 and CDR2 (germline): MRHNA, SNTAGT. This CDR3 is built from 16 residues. The V segment lost 4 bases and the J segment 0 bases; nucleotides outside the gene matches: 4. This CDR3 reads CASSGGTGGLNTEAFF. The CDR3 DNA follows: TGTGCCAGCAGTGGTGGGACAGGGGGTCTGAACACTGAAGCTTTCTTT.

Concerning this clone: The same CDR3 also results from other DNA sequences found in this sample. The chain combines TRBV7-9 with TRBJ1-6, with D maybe TRBD1 (6 bases). The CDR3 has 17 amino acids. CDR1 and CDR2 from the germline V gene are SEHNR and FQNEAQ (reference sequence). The V end was cut by 6 bases, the J end by 10 bases, with 25 bases between. CDR3 sequence reads: CASRRIETGTQVSPLHF. Here the CDR3 DNA reads TGTGCCAGCAGGCGGATAGAAACCGGGACACAAGTATCACCCCTCCACTTT.

V gene TRBV5-6 combines with J gene TRBJ1-4; D is possibly TRBD1 (5 bases). Deletions cut 4 bases from V and 8 bases from J, with 15 bases between. CDR1 and CDR2 from the germline V gene are SGHDT and YYEEEE. The CDR3 consists of 14 residues. The CDR3 protein is CASSRQGGPEKLFF. The CDR3 DNA reads as TGTGCCAGCAGCCGGCAGGGTGGGCCCGAAAAACTGTTTTTT.